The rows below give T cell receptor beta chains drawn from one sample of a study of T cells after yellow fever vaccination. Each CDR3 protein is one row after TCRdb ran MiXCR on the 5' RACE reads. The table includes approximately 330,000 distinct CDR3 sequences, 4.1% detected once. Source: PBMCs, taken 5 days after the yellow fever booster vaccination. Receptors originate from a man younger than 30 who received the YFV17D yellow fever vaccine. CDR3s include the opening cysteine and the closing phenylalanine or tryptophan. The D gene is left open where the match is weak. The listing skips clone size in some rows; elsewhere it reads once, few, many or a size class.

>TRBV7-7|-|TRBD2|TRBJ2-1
TGTGCCAGCAGCATCAATCTAGCGGGGGCAGGTAGTGAGCAGTTCTTC
CASSINLAGAGSEQFF
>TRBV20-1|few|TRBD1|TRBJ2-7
TGCAGTGCTCAAACAGGGGAACAAGTGGGGCAGTACTTC
CSAQTGEQVGQYF
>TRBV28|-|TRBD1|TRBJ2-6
TGTGCCAGCGGGGCAGGGGACAGCTCTGGGGCCAACGTCCTGACTTTC
CASGAGDSSGANVLTF
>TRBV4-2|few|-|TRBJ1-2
TGTGCCAGCAGCCGGGGGGACGGCTACACCTTC
CASSRGDGYTF
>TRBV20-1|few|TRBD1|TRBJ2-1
TGCAGTGCTAGGGGGACAGATTACAATGAGCAGTTCTTC
CSARGTDYNEQFF
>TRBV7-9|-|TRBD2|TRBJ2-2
TGTGCCAGCAGCTCACCGGGACTAGCGGGTACGAACACCGGGGAGCTGTTTTTT
CASSSPGLAGTNTGELFF
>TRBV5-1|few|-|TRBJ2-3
TGCGCCAGCAGCTTGGACGGGAAGGGCTCAGATACGCAGTATTTT
CASSLDGKGSDTQYF
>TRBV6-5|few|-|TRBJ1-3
TGTGCCAGCAGTTACGACAGTTCCTCTGGAAACACCATATATTTT
CASSYDSSSGNTIYF
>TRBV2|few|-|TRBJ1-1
TGTGCCAGCAGTAGCGACACGAACACTGAAGCTTTCTTT
CASSSDTNTEAFF
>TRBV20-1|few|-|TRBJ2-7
TGCAGTGCTATATGTCTTGGCGAGCAGTACTTC
CSAICLGEQYF
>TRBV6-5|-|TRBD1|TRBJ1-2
TGTGCCAAGAGACAGGGGGCTCCTAACTATGGCTACACCTTC
CAKRQGAPNYGYTF
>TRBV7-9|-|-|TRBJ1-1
TGTGCCAGCAGACTGATGAACACTGAAGCTTTCTTT
CASRLMNTEAFF
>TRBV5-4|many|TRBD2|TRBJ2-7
TGTGCCAGCAGCTTTGGTAGCGGGGGGCCGAGCTCCTACGAGCAGTACTTC
CASSFGSGGPSSYEQYF
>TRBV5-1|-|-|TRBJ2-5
TGCGCCAGCAGCCCCGGTGCTAGTTTTGAGACCCAGTACTTC
CASSPGASFETQYF
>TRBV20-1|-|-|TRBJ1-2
TGCAGTGGGCGGGACACCTTAAACTATGGCTACACCTTC
CSGRDTLNYGYTF
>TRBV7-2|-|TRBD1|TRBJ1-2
TGTGCCAGCAGCCGGACAGGGGGGGAGTATGGCTACACCTTC
CASSRTGGEYGYTF
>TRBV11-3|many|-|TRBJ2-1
TGTGCCAGCAGCCGAGACGGGGTAGACAATGAGCAGTTCTTC
CASSRDGVDNEQFF
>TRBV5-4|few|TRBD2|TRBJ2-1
TGTGCCAGCAGCTTGACTAGCGGGGGAGTCAATGAGCAGTTCTTC
CASSLTSGGVNEQFF
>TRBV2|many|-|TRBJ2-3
TGTGCCAGCAGTATTGACTGGAGCACAGATACGCAGTATTTT
CASSIDWSTDTQYF
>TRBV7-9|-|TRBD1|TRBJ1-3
TGTGCCACCCAGGTCGCGATAGGGACAGCTGGAAACACCATATATTTT
CATQVAIGTAGNTIYF
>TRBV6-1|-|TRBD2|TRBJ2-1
TGTGCCAGCAGTGAAGGACTAGCGGGGGCCGTGGCGTTCTTC
CASSEGLAGAVAFF
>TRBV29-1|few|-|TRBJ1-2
TGCAGCGGTTTGACAGGAAATGGCTACACCTTC
CSGLTGNGYTF
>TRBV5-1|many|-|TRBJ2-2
TGCGCCAGCAGCTTGGAAGGGAGCACCGGGGAGCTGTTTTTT
CASSLEGSTGELFF
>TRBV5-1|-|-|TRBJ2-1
TGCGCCAGCAGCTTGGAACAGGGAGTGTACAATGAGCAGTTCTTC
CASSLEQGVYNEQFF
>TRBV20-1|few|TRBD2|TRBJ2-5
TGCAGTGCTAGAGATCTAGCGGGGGGGCAAGAGACCCAGTACTTC
CSARDLAGGQETQYF
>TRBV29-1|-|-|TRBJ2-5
TGCAGCGTGAAAACGGAGACCCAGTACTTC
CSVKTETQYF
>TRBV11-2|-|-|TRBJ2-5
TGTGCCAGCAGCTTAGGTTTGGCTAATCAAGAGACCCAGTACTTC
CASSLGLANQETQYF
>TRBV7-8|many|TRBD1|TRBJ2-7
TGTGCCAGCAGCTTAGTTTGGGGACAGGGTGAGGAGCAGTACTTC
CASSLVWGQGEEQYF
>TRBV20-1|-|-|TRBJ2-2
TGCAGTGCTAGAGACAGGGTGAACACCGGGGAGCTGTTTTTT
CSARDRVNTGELFF
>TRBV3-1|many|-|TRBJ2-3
TGTGCCACCTCCGGGCCGATCCGCAGGGATATAGGAACAGATACGCAGTATTTT
CATSGPIRRDIGTDTQYF
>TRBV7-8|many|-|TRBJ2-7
TGTGCCAGCAGCCGAGGGACGGTGCTCTCCTACGAGCAGTACTTC
CASSRGTVLSYEQYF
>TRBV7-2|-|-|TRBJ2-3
TGTGCCAGCAGCTCCATACCCCGAGGAGATACGCAGTATTTT
CASSSIPRGDTQYF
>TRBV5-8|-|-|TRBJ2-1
TGTGCCAGCAGCTTAATGCCCGAGACCTACAATGAGCAGTTCTTC
CASSLMPETYNEQFF
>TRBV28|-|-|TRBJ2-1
TGTGCCAGCAGTTCTCCTGGAGTGGGCAATGAGCAGTTCTTC
CASSSPGVGNEQFF
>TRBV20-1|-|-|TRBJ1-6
TGCAGTGCTAGACCGACGGGGCCAAATTCACCCCTCCACTTT
CSARPTGPNSPLHF
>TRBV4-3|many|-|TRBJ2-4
TGCGCCAGCAGCCAAGATTCCCTACAACTTCCGGGCCGGGATTTAGCCAAAAACATTCAGTACTTC
CASSQDSLQLPGRDLAKNIQYF
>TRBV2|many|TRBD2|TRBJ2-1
TGTGCCAGCAGACGACTAGCGGGCCCCAATGAGCAGTTCTTC
CASRRLAGPNEQFF
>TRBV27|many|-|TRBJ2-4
TGTGCCAGCAGTTTATTGGGGGCCAAAAACATTCAGTACTTC
CASSLLGAKNIQYF
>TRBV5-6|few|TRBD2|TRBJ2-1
TGTGCCAGCAGCCATAGCGGGGTACCCTACAATGAGCAGTTCTTC
CASSHSGVPYNEQFF
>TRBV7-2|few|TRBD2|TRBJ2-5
TGTGCCAGCAGCTTACGCGGCGGGGGGGCGGGTGAGACCCAGTACTTC
CASSLRGGGAGETQYF
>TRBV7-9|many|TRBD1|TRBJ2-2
TGTGCCAGCAGCGCGGGACAGGGGAACACCGGGGAGCTGTTTTTT
CASSAGQGNTGELFF
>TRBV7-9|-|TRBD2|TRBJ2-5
TGTGCCAGCAGCTCGGGACTAGACCACCGGGAGACCCAGTACTTC
CASSSGLDHRETQYF
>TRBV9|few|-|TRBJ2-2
TGTGCCAGCAGCGTAGACGGGAGCACCGGGGAGCTGTTTTTT
CASSVDGSTGELFF